These T cell receptor beta chains were read from a single sample in a study of cytomegalovirus exposure and HLA in healthy donors. Some clones are missing from TCRdb's copy, which holds only in-frame ones; the method was immunoSEQ multiplex PCR. In the table there are around 150,000 clones, 60% to 80% of which are singletons. Sequencing used PBMCs. The origin of the receptors is a man aged 25 to 40 in good health and CMV-seronegative. CDR3s include the opening cysteine and the closing phenylalanine or tryptophan. The D gene is left open where the match is weak. Clone sizes are given selectively: once, few, many, or a class where the clone is expanded.

>once|TRBV11-2|TRBJ2-7|.|16
CASSLGSGGSSYEQYF
TGTGCCAGCAGCTTAGGCAGCGGCGGCAGCTCCTACGAGCAGTACTTC
>few|TRBV6-5|TRBJ1-2|.|13
CASSLAGVYGYTF
TGTGCCAGCAGCCTAGCAGGGGTCTATGGCTACACCTTC
>.|TRBV6-6|TRBJ1-4|.|14
CASSYGAPDEKLFF
TGTGCCAGCAGTTACGGGGCCCCAGACGAAAAACTGTTTTTT
>few|TRBV7-9|TRBJ2-3|.|16
CASSFRASPTTDTQYF
TGTGCCAGCAGCTTCAGGGCCAGCCCTACCACAGATACGCAGTATTTT
>once|TRBV2|TRBJ2-7|TRBD2|14
CASTRLAGLYEQYF
TGTGCCAGCACCCGACTAGCGGGGCTCTACGAGCAGTACTTC
>.|TRBV6-5|TRBJ1-2|.|15
CASSNGGGGNYGYTF
TGTGCCAGCTCTAATGGCGGGGGCGGGAACTATGGCTACACCTTC
>.|TRBV5-4|TRBJ2-7|TRBD2|15
CASSLGTSDFYEQYF
TGTGCCAGCAGCTTAGGGACTAGCGACTTCTACGAGCAGTACTTC
>.|TRBV7-2|TRBJ1-6|TRBD1|16
CASSLAATGSNSPLHF
TGTGCCAGCAGCTTAGCCGCGACAGGGAGTAATTCACCCCTCCACTTT
>.|TRBV15|TRBJ2-5|TRBD2|18
CATSRPFGTSGSQETQYF
TGTGCCACCAGCAGACCTTTTGGTACTAGCGGGAGCCAAGAGACCCAGTACTTC
>.|TRBV2|TRBJ2-5|TRBD1|13
CASLRDRGETQYF
TGTGCCAGCCTCCGGGACAGGGGGGAGACCCAGTACTTC
>few|TRBV27|TRBJ2-5|TRBD2|15
CASSRTSGNLETQYF
TGTGCCAGCAGTCGGACTAGCGGGAACTTGGAGACCCAGTACTTC
>.|TRBV10-3|TRBJ2-1|.|12
CAISQTSNEQFF
TGTGCCATCAGCCAGACTAGCAATGAGCAGTTCTTC
>.|TRBV10-1|TRBJ2-7|.|12
CASSGQAYEQYF
TGCGCCAGCAGTGGACAGGCCTACGAGCAGTACTTC
>.|TRBV11-2|TRBJ1-1|.|13
CASSLGGHVEAFF
TGTGCCAGCAGCTTAGGTGGACACGTTGAAGCTTTCTTT
>once|TRBV2|TRBJ2-7|TRBD1|13
CASRPTGGYEQYF
TGTGCCAGCAGACCCACAGGGGGCTACGAGCAGTACTTC
>.|TRBV18|TRBJ1-2|.|14
CASSPGGDPYGYTF
TGTGCCAGCTCACCAGGCGGAGACCCCTATGGCTACACCTTC
>.|TRBV5-1|TRBJ2-5|.|11
CASSTQETQYF
TGCGCCAGCAGCACTCAAGAGACCCAGTACTTC
>many|TRBV5-5|TRBJ2-2|.|15
CASSSMTTYTGELFF
TGTGCCAGCAGCTCGATGACTACGTACACCGGGGAGCTGTTTTTT